This TCR beta chain was sequenced in a study of cytomegalovirus exposure and HLA in healthy donors (dated by TCRdb to about 2017). The study in broad terms: According to an earlier analysis of around 600 of the donors, 150 million to 200 million T cells yielded over 100 million unique TCR beta sequences and 276 Gb of sequence data. HLA typing included class I and class II loci at four-digit resolution. In a later analysis, previously published TCR beta repertoires from several hundred donors were re-analyzed and high-resolution HLA genotyping was added so that TCR occurrence patterns could be studied. The T cell repertoires of 666 subjects were profiled by immunosequencing and related to cytomegalovirus serostatus. Of the approximately 400 genotyped donors, approximately 80% fell in the genetic ancestry cluster associated with self-reported Caucasian donors. In the later analysis, no new phenotypic data were used to find candidate immune exposures; instead, reliance was placed on TCR beta sequences and their occurrence across donors. On average, 235,054 unique TCR beta nucleotide sequences were sequenced per donor among a few hundred genotyped donors of the cohort, with roughly 20% of those sequences being non-productive. To decide whether each TCR beta V gene segment behaved as functional or pseudogenic, an earlier analysis of nearly 600 of the donors relied on high-throughput TCR beta sequencing. Every repertoire in the discovery cohort had been generated on one and the same sequencing platform. In a later genetic analysis, genome-wide SNP genotypes for about 55% of the roughly 670 donors were used, and that subset was treated as a discovery cohort. Five DR-DQ haplotypes were treated as single units for association and clustering because of strong linkage in the cohort. Donor age, sex, ethnicity and CMV serostatus were compiled together with the repertoire data. The aim of the study was to test whether cataloging public T cell receptors could identify signatures of past pathogen exposure. The number of donors typed differed by locus, with roughly 629-640 for A, B, C, DRB1 and DQB1, roughly 520 for DQA1, about 610 for DPA1, and around 460 for DPB1. Roughly 300 gigabases of sequencing data and around 88 million unique TCR sequences made up an early release that covered some 640 HLA-typed donors. The study combined high-throughput TCR immunosequencing, statistical association of individual TCRs with disease status, and machine learning to predict cytomegalovirus infection status. Along with the approximately 600-subject first cohort, a separate validation cohort of over a hundred different subjects was used. Broad study findings and their caveats: Specific HLA alleles were associated with about 17,000 TCR beta sequences at a false discovery rate of 0.05 in a later analysis. In vitro tests confirmed that a few of the cytomegalovirus-associated TCR beta chains recognize cytomegalovirus antigens. A cluster of highly shared sequence variants was judged likely to represent a technical artifact of the sequencing pipeline. The study gave a list of some 150 TCR beta chains associated with cytomegalovirus. The classifier was reported to diagnose cytomegalovirus status with high specificity and sensitivity in both the original and validation cohorts. Because counts were too low, roughly 17 rarely observed V segments, including chromosome 9 orphons, were left out of the earlier analysis of roughly 600 of the donors. Correlated functional status among segregating V segments might be attributable to linkage disequilibrium, but an unknown experimental factor could not be ruled out. A further reported finding was that TCR beta sequences accurately predicted the HLA-A and HLA-B alleles for most subjects in the first cohort. In a later analysis, the rate of TCR association differed among HLA loci, with DRB1 alleles having the most associated TCRs and HLA-C alleles having the fewest. According to a later genetic analysis, donors in an Asian-associated ancestry cluster had fewer N-insertions in productive TCRs than the roughly 700-donor mean. Because some donors lacked HLA typing at each locus, the association tests relied only on the typed subset. Presence/absence analyses assumed roughly uniform sequencing depth across donors, an assumption that may not hold. The 87-base-pair reads could not distinguish some IMGT-functional V segments, including TRBV6-2 and TRBV6-3, so those segments were excluded. A later analysis reported that several top co-occurrence clusters appeared linked to parvovirus B19, influenza, CMV and Epstein-Barr virus. In a later genetic analysis, a missense DCLRE1C variant was associated with V-gene and J-gene trimming of TCR beta chains, and the association was replicated in an independent cohort. CMV serostatus was the only immune exposure information available for the cohort. Across donors, most TCR sequences were observed very rarely, whereas some public TCRs were present in many individuals. In an earlier analysis of about 550 of the donors, most TCR beta V segments were observed in productive rearrangements about 87% or about 30% of the time, broadly matching IMGT annotations. The cohort was sequenced for TCR beta chains only, and without alpha or paired-chain data the features that could be detected were limited. The authors suggested that the approach could potentially be generalized to other disease states and immunological phenotypes. In a later analysis, HLA-associated TCR beta chains were found to be more clonally expanded and to have lower generation probabilities than equally common non-associated chains. Assigning TCR associations to individual alleles was difficult when HLA alleles, especially DR and DQ, strongly co-occurred. According to a later analysis, most CMV-associated TCR beta chains appeared to be HLA-restricted, and the HLA associations seemed to be driven largely by CMV exposure.

About this clone itself: Its antigen is still unknown. No much larger clone is present one base from it, and per-base qualities are unavailable.

The CDR3 numbers 17 residues from cysteine through phenylalanine. Here the CDR3 DNA is all that survives: 51 bases in frame from base 1. Trimming accounts for 7 bases at V and 0 bases at J, while the number of junction bases matched to no gene is 12. CDR1 and CDR2 (LNHDA, SQIVND) derive from the germline V gene (reference sequence). Libraries were prepared through the immunoSEQ multiplex PCR assay. For the multiplex PCR, a mixture combining 60 forward primers for TCR Vbeta segments and 13 reverse primers for TCR Jbeta segments was used. A multiplex PCR assay on genomic DNA amplified the CDR3 region of rearranged TCR beta genes. The amplified TCR beta libraries were sequenced on the Illumina HiSeq System as 87-base-pair reads. The study's processing was this. Across the 670 or so repertoires, a later analysis counted approximately 83 million unique TCR beta chains, some 11 million of which were shared by at least two donors. To remove PCR and sequencing errors, raw reads were error-corrected and collapsed into unique sequences using a nearest-neighbor algorithm that merged closely related sequences. To assign V, D and J gene segments, CDR3 sequences were aligned to IMGT reference sequences. For a sequence to be retained, at least a six-nucleotide match to both a V gene segment and a J gene segment was required. Rearrangements were called productive when the CDR3 lacked stop codons and stayed in frame with V and J; all others were non-productive. CDR3 was defined by IMGT convention, running from the second conserved V-encoded cysteine to the conserved J-encoded phenylalanine. The earlier analysis of roughly 590 of the donors excluded any sequence lacking an unambiguous match to a single V gene segment. An earlier analysis of several hundred of the donors called V segments functional above 56.7% productive rearrangements and segregating when the between-donor standard deviation exceeded 5%. A statistical classification framework was developed to diagnose cytomegalovirus status using the catalog of TCR beta chain sequences. A later analysis assigned V and J genes by comparing TCR nucleotide sequences with IMGT/GENE-DB human TR gene sequences. A later analysis assigned CDR3 sequences and most-parsimonious VDJ recombination scenarios with the TCRdist pipeline. In a later analysis, each TCR beta chain was defined by its CDR3 amino acid sequence together with its V-gene family, and reads without a unique V-gene family were excluded. To address suspected cross-contamination and a sequencing artifact, a later analysis removed approximately 590 highly shared, low-generation-probability nucleotide sequences. A later analysis calculated a clonal expansion index for each public chain from normalized within-repertoire ranks of inferred template counts. A later analysis computed generation probabilities with a VDJ recombination model fitted to out-of-frame rearrangements, and checked the results against IGoR. Hypergeometric tests were used in a later analysis to score TCR-TCR, TCR-HLA and TCR-CMV co-occurrence, with a repertoire-size bias correction applied to the TCR pairs. In a later analysis, false discovery rates were estimated by permuting HLA or CMV assignments 20 times. A later analysis grouped co-occurring TCRs with DBSCAN, adding TCRdist sequence similarity when clustering within HLA-allele-positive subsets. Repertoires with fewer than 30,000 or more than 120,000 public chains were left out of co-occurrence clustering, as were about five repertoires with anomalous nucleotide sharing. TCRdb re-hosts the immuneACCESS table, in-frame sequences only. Its copies lack some clones; in the studies checked, an unresolved V gene accounts for under half of them, and the cause for the rest is not known. For V, J and clone size, that table is used; D and trimming come from the DNA. This sample holds approximately 150,000 clones; approximately 81% were observed only once. The ten largest make up more than 2.5% of the sample.

The cohort comprised several hundred healthy bone marrow donors. At the time of sampling, every cohort member was nominally healthy, though immune exposures that went unrecorded were likely present. The donor was CMV seronegative and belonged to the group of 350 to 400 seronegative cohort members. A peripheral blood sample was provided by each donor, and peripheral blood mononuclear cells were used for TCR beta sequencing. Genomic DNA was extracted from the blood cell samples with the Qiagen DNeasy Blood Extraction Kit. The TCR originated in a female donor in good health and CMV-seronegative. The rearrangement joined TRBV19 to TRBJ1-5, with 7 junctional bases fitting TRBD1. Sample: PBMCs. The nucleotides read TGTGCCAGTACCACAACCGGACAGGTTTATAGCAATCAGCCCCAGCATTTT. Translated, this gives CASTTTGQVYSNQPQHF.